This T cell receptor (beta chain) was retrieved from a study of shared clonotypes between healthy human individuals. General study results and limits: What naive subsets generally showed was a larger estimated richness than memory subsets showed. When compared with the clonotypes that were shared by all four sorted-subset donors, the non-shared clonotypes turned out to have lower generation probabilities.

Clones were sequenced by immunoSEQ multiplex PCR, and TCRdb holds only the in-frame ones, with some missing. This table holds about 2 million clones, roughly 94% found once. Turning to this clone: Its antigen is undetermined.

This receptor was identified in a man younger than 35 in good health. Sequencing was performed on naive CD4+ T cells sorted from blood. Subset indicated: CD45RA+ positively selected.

The CDR3 sequence is CASSIFLSDYGYTF. DNA for the CDR3: TGTGCCAGCAGCATTTTCCTCTCGGACTATGGCTACACCTTC. This rearrangement joins TRBV11-2 to TRBJ1-2; D not resolved. The CDR3 extends over 14 amino acids. Germline lookup yields CDR1 SGHAT and CDR2 FQNNGV. Trimming removed 5 bases at V and 3 bases at J, with 13 bases between.